Shown below are 11 T cell receptor beta chains from a single sample sequenced in a study of neurological immune-mediated disorders. TCRdb analysed the 5' RACE reads with MiXCR anew, one entry per CDR3 protein. The table lists approximately 37,000 distinct CDR3 sequences, approximately 14% of them singletons, with around 27% in the top ten. Material: PBMCs. The origin of the receptors is a woman between 50 and 59 years old with HTLV-1-associated myelopathy (HAM/TSP).

This clonotype was seen repeatedly, ten times or more. This CDR3 is CASSLAGTSMDTQYF. CDR3 nucleotide sequence: TGCGCCAGCAGCTTGGCGGGGACTAGTATGGATACGCAGTATTTT. The rearrangement uses TRBV5-1 and TRBJ2-3; the match to TRBD2 covers 8 bases. The CDR3 is made up of 15 amino acids. Germline V gene lookup returns CDR1 SGHRS and CDR2 YFSETQ. With V trimmed by 0 bases and J by 6 bases, 6 bases remained unmatched.

This clonotype was counted many times. The rearrangement uses TRBV5-6 and TRBJ2-7, with D perhaps TRBD1 (5 bases). This CDR3 spans 11 amino acids. Germline V gene lookup returns CDR1 SGHDT and CDR2 YYEEEE. V was clipped by 3 bases and J by 5 bases, with 6 bases between them. The CDR3 DNA reads TGTGCCAGCAGCTGGGGCAACGAGCAGTACTTC. Translation: CASSWGNEQYF.

This clonotype was counted ten times or more. The chain is built from TRBV5-1 and TRBJ1-4; D is ambiguous. Trimming removed 6 bases at V and 0 bases at J, with 18 bases between. The V gene's germline CDR1 is SGHRS and CDR2 YFSETQ. The CDR3 loop spans 17 amino acids. The CDR3 DNA reads TGCGCCAGCACCCTCGGCCGGAACCTAGCAACTAATGAAAAACTGTTTTTT. Amino acids: CASTLGRNLATNEKLFF.

This clonotype has ten or more counts. The V call is TRBV5-1, the J call TRBJ2-7, with D tentatively TRBD1 (5 bases). With 1 base removed from V and 0 bases from J, the gap between germline ends came to 20 bases. CDR3 length equals 18 residues. The germline V gene encodes CDR1 SGHRS and CDR2 YFSETQ. The CDR3 loop is CASSLWGLDTFSSYEQYV. The DNA of the CDR3 is TGCGCCAGCAGCTTGTGGGGCCTTGATACTTTTAGCTCCTACGAGCAGTACGTC.

This clonotype has at least ten counts. This chain connects TRBV3-1 to TRBJ1-2; maybe TRBD1 (5 bases). Trimming cost V 2 bases and J 7 bases, with 14 bases left between them. The CDR3 is 14 residues long. Germline V gene lookup returns CDR1 LGHDT and CDR2 YNNKEL (reference sequence). The CDR3, as DNA: TGTGCCAGCAGCCAAAACCCGGGGCTGAGTGGCTACACCTTC. Translation: CASSQNPGLSGYTF.

In its sample, this clonotype was seen a few times. A single base separates this from a much larger clone, so it may be a read error. The chain uses TRBV7-2 and TRBJ2-2; D gene ambiguous. The CDR3 sequence is 13 residues long. Trimming removed 2 bases at V and 11 bases at J, with 12 bases between. In germline, CDR1 is SGHTA, CDR2 FQGNSA. The CDR3 loop reads CASSLNLGSELFF. The DNA of the CDR3 is TGTGCCAGCAGCTTAAACCTGGGGTCCGAGCTGTTTTTT.

This clonotype has at least ten counts. The rearrangement joins TRBV29-1 to TRBJ2-1; TRBD2 is a possible D gene (7 bases). The CDR3 is 14 amino acids. The V gene's germline CDR1 is SQVTM and CDR2 ANQGSEA. The germline V and J ends were trimmed by 7 bases and 7 bases, with 20 bases remaining between them. In nucleotides, the CDR3 is TGCAGCGCTTATAGGGGGGGGTTTGGGAATGAGCAGTTCTTC. Its protein product is CSAYRGGFGNEQFF.

Ten or more counts support this clonotype. This chain uses TRBV29-1 with TRBJ2-2; D call uncertain. This CDR3 region has 13 residues. The V end was cut by 4 bases, the J end by 0 bases, with 6 bases between. From germline, CDR1 is SQVTM and CDR2 ANQGSEA. The CDR3 is CSVGWSNTGELFF. CDR3 coding DNA: TGCAGCGTTGGCTGGTCGAACACCGGGGAGCTGTTTTTT.

Comments on this clonotype: Relative to the germline gene, one junction end is altered; a read error may explain this. V usage is TRBV5-1 and J usage is TRBJ1-4, with TRBD1 matching over 7 bases. From germline, CDR1 is SGHRS and CDR2 YFSETQ. This CDR3 spans 15 amino acids. CDR3 bases: TGCGCAAGCAGCTTGGACAGGAGCGCCGGAGAAAAACTGTTTTTT. Protein product: CASSLDRSAGEKLFF.

This clonotype was seen ten or more times. The chain couples TRBV20-1 to TRBJ2-1, with 10 positions matching TRBD2. With 0 bases clipped from V and 4 bases from J, the junction kept 3 bases outside the gene matches. This CDR3 has 15 amino acids. The V gene's germline CDR1 is DFQATT and CDR2 SNEGSKA (reference sequence). CDR3 in DNA: TGCAGTGCTAGAGAAGCGGGGGGGCCTTACAATGAGCAGTTCTTC. Its protein is CSAREAGGPYNEQFF.

This clonotype was detected many times. This chain joins TRBV3-1 and TRBJ2-3; D perhaps matches TRBD2 (5 bases). V was cut by 0 bases and J by 7 bases, with 14 bases left in between. In germline, CDR1 is LGHDT, CDR2 YNNKEL (reference sequence). The CDR3 extends over 15 amino acids. The CDR3 nucleotides are TGTGCCAGCAGCCAAGAAGATGAGGGTAGGAATACGCAGTATTTT. It specifies CASSQEDEGRNTQYF.